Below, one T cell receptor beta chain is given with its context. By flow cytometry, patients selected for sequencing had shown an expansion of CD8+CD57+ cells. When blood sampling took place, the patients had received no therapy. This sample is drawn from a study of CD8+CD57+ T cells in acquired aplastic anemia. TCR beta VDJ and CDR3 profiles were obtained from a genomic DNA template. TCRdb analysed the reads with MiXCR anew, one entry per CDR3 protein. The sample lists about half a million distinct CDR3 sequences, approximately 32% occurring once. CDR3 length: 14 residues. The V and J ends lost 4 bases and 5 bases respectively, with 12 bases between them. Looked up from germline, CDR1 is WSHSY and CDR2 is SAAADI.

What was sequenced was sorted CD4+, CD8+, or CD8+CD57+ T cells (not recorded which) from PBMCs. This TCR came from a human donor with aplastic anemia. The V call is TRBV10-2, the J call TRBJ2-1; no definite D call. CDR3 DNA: TGCGCCAGCAGTGCCACCCTCATCCACAATGAGCAGTTCTTC. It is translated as CASSATLIHNEQFF.